These T cell receptor beta chains were read from a single sample in a study of early T cells in non-severe SARS-CoV-2 infection. MiXCR, applied by TCRdb to the 5' RACE reads, yields one record per CDR3 protein. The sample has approximately 46,000 distinct CDR3 sequences, about a tenth seen once. The specimen was whole blood. These receptors came from an adult who was a healthcare worker with PCR-confirmed SARS-CoV-2 infection or an uninfected control (not recorded which). Each CDR3 is given with its conserved first and last residue. Each record gives: V gene, J gene, clone size, D gene, CDR3 DNA, CDR3 protein. A D gene is named only where the DNA matches it firmly. Some rows mark clone size as missing; the rest say once, few, many or name a class of expanded clone.

V: TRBV5-6
J: TRBJ2-1
size: -
D: TRBD2
DNA: TGTGCCAGCAGCTGGGGGGCTAGCGGGAGCTCCTACAATGAGCAGTTCTTC
CDR3: CASSWGASGSSYNEQFF

V: TRBV4-1
J: TRBJ2-1
size: -
D: -
DNA: TGCGCCAGCAGCCAAGAACTACACAATGAGCAGTTCTTC
CDR3: CASSQELHNEQFF

V: TRBV6-2/TRBV6-3
J: TRBJ2-1
size: many
D: TRBD2
DNA: TGTGCCAGCAGTTTTACTAGCGGGAGACCCCATGGTGAGCAGTTCTTC
CDR3: CASSFTSGRPHGEQFF

V: TRBV4-3
J: TRBJ2-3
size: -
D: -
DNA: TGCGCCAGCAGCCAAGGGAGGGCCGGCACAGATACGCAGTATTTT
CDR3: CASSQGRAGTDTQYF

V: TRBV7-2
J: TRBJ1-3
size: many
D: -
DNA: TGTGCCAGCAGCCCCCAATCCTCCTCTGGAAACACCATATATTTT
CDR3: CASSPQSSSGNTIYF

V: TRBV18
J: TRBJ1-1
size: -
D: -
DNA: TGTGCCAGCTCACTGACCAGCGGTAGTTCCACTGAAGCTTTCTTT
CDR3: CASSLTSGSSTEAFF

V: TRBV29-1
J: TRBJ2-7
size: many
D: -
DNA: TGCAGCGTTCAGAGCTCCTACGAGCAGTACTTC
CDR3: CSVQSSYEQYF

V: TRBV28
J: TRBJ2-7
size: few
D: TRBD2
DNA: TGTGCCAGCAGTTTGGGGACTATCGCGGGAGAGCAGTACTTC
CDR3: CASSLGTIAGEQYF

V: TRBV2
J: TRBJ1-6
size: many
D: -
DNA: TGTGCCAGCAGAACCAATTGGGATTCACCCCTCCACTTT
CDR3: CASRTNWDSPLHF

V: TRBV18
J: TRBJ2-1
size: many
D: -
DNA: TGTGCCAGCTCAGGATCAGGGACCCGTTCCTACAATGAGCAGTTCTTC
CDR3: CASSGSGTRSYNEQFF

V: TRBV18
J: TRBJ1-4
size: -
D: -
DNA: TGTGCCAGCTCACCACGGGGTTTCACTAATGAAAAACTGTTTTTT
CDR3: CASSPRGFTNEKLFF

V: TRBV24-1
J: TRBJ2-7
size: few
D: -
DNA: TGTGCCACCAGTGATTTGGCTTACGAGCAGTACTTC
CDR3: CATSDLAYEQYF

V: TRBV12-3/TRBV12-4
J: TRBJ1-2
size: many
D: -
DNA: TGTGCCAGCAGCCCGAGGCGGGGGGGCTACACCTTC
CDR3: CASSPRRGGYTF

V: TRBV28
J: TRBJ2-1
size: many
D: TRBD1
DNA: TGTGCCAGCAACTCCGGGACAGGGAATAGCAATGAGCAGTTCTTC
CDR3: CASNSGTGNSNEQFF

V: TRBV9
J: TRBJ2-4
size: few
D: -
DNA: TGTGCCAGCAGCGTAGACCCTAGGGGCAACATTCAGTACTTC
CDR3: CASSVDPRGNIQYF